A selection of T cell receptor beta chains follows, all from one sample in a study of regulatory T cells in long-lasting Graves disease. From the multiplex PCR reads, TCRdb called clonotypes with MiXCR, one entry per CDR3 protein. This repertoire shows approximately 440,000 distinct CDR3 sequences, around 15% found once; its top ten account for 12%. The same sample was also used in a study of T cells in Graves' hyperthyroidism and ophthalmopathy.

This specimen consisted of peripheral blood mononuclear cells (PBMCs), obtained at new diagnosis, from a patient treated with antithyroid drugs. These receptor sequences come from a man between 40 and 49 years old with Graves disease. The conserved cysteine and the conserved F or W are not part of the CDR3 here. A D gene is named only where the DNA matches it firmly.

TRBV24-1	-	TRBJ2-7	ATSDLRDEQY
TRBV12-3/TRBV12-4	-	TRBJ2-4	ASSPGEWGREAKNIQY
TRBV6-2/TRBV6-3	TRBD1	TRBJ1-5	ASRRQGMSNQPQH
TRBV6-2/TRBV6-3	-	TRBJ2-6	AGSYEGRGANVLT
TRBV19	-	TRBJ2-7	ASTPGMGGNYEQY
TRBV29-1	-	TRBJ1-2	SVGHLYGYT
TRBV29-1	TRBD1	TRBJ2-7	SVLLSGTGRAAYEQY
TRBV27	-	TRBJ2-2	ASSLKPIGELF
TRBV5-1	TRBD1	TRBJ2-7	ASSSRPGQGVQY
TRBV5-1	-	TRBJ2-1	ASSLEQGGEQF
TRBV19	-	TRBJ2-5	ASSNPGRYQETQY
TRBV29-1	-	TRBJ2-1	SVDSWENSYNEQF
TRBV20-1	-	TRBJ1-6	SASDFTLNNSPLH
TRBV6-1	-	TRBJ2-7	ASSMVAPGSYEQY
TRBV11-2	-	TRBJ2-5	ASSPTGEHQETQY
TRBV7-9	-	TRBJ1-2	ASSFYGGYGYT
TRBV20-1	TRBD1	TRBJ2-7	SARDRGTGGLEQY
TRBV12-3/TRBV12-4	-	TRBJ2-7	ASSFTKTVVYEQY
TRBV7-9	TRBD2	TRBJ2-1	ASSHGGGGGFYNEQF
TRBV7-9	-	TRBJ2-4	ASSLVRATKNIQY
TRBV5-1	TRBD2	TRBJ2-1	ASSTPGLARNEQF
TRBV6-1	-	TRBJ1-6	ASSPSAGRGSPLH
TRBV5-1	-	TRBJ2-3	ASNVRPGRPTDTQY
TRBV20-1	-	TRBJ2-3	SPDERSTDTQY
TRBV7-6	-	TRBJ1-1	ASSSTGSATEAF
TRBV20-1	-	TRBJ2-3	SARWGANPTDTQY
TRBV28	TRBD1	TRBJ2-5	ASSLKQGAYQETQY
TRBV28	TRBD2	TRBJ2-2	ASSTAGVGTGELF
TRBV9	-	TRBJ1-4	ASSVGQAFEKLF
TRBV28	-	TRBJ2-5	ASVRGLATKETQY
TRBV6-1	-	TRBJ1-1	AGGSGTSAEAF
TRBV6-1	TRBD2	TRBJ2-7	ASSPLAGPSYEQY
TRBV28	-	TRBJ2-1	ASRTSPASNEQF
TRBV7-6	TRBD2	TRBJ2-1	ASSLAGGSVNEQF
TRBV20-1	TRBD2	TRBJ2-7	SARDPKGLALDEQY
TRBV12-3/TRBV12-4	-	TRBJ2-7	ASSPGGVSSYEQY
TRBV3-1	-	TRBJ2-7	ASSKRQPPYEQY
TRBV28	-	TRBJ2-1	ASSSRFSWNEQF
TRBV3-1	-	TRBJ2-3	ASSLYGTSTDTQY
TRBV28	-	TRBJ2-3	ASSPQQGGGADTQY
TRBV20-1	-	TRBJ1-2	SAADRYMNYGYT
TRBV3-1	TRBD2	TRBJ2-7	ASSQGSGGWREQY
TRBV11-2	-	TRBJ2-5	ASSSQETQY
TRBV7-9	-	TRBJ2-7	ASSLGEYSYEQY
TRBV28	-	TRBJ1-1	ASSLIRSEAF
TRBV19	TRBD2	TRBJ2-2	ASSKRERTGELF
TRBV2	-	TRBJ2-2	ASSVRANTGELF
TRBV20-1	TRBD2	TRBJ2-6	SARDSASGSSGANVLT
TRBV4-1	-	TRBJ1-5	ASSQVGNQPQH
TRBV3-1	TRBD1	TRBJ2-7	ASSPRPGTVNYEQY
TRBV12-3/TRBV12-4	-	TRBJ2-7	ASRPRSSYEQY